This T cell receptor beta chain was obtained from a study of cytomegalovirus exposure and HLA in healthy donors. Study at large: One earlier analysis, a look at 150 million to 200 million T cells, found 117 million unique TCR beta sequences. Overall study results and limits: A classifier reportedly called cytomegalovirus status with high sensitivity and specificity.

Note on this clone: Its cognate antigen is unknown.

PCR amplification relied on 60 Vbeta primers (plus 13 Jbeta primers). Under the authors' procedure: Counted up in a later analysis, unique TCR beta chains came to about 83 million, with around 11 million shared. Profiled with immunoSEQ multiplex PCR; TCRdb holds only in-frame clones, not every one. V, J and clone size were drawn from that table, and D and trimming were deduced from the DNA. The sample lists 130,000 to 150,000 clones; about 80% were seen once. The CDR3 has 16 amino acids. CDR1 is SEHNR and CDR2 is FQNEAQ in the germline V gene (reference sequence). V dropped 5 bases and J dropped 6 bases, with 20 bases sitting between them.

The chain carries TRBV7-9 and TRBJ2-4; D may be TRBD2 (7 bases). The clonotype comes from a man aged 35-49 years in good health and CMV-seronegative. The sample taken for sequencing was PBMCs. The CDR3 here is CASSHREKGGSNIQYF. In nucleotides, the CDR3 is TGTGCCAGCAGCCATAGAGAGAAGGGGGGGTCAAACATTCAGTACTTC.